This TCR beta chain is drawn from a study of shared clonotypes between healthy human individuals. CD45RO-negative, CCR7-positively selected cells formed the naive CD8 fraction, excluding terminally differentiated effector memory CD45RA+ cells. TCRdb's table, derived via immunoSEQ multiplex PCR, lists solely in-frame clones and lacks some. Here the sample spans about 2.2 million clones, 80% to 95% being singletons. This CDR3 contains 15 residues. V was cut by 4 bases and J by 3 bases, with 16 bases left in between. Germline V lookup: CDR1 SEHNR, CDR2 FQNEAQ (reference sequence). This chain uses TRBV7-9 with TRBJ2-7, with D perhaps being TRBD1 or TRBD2 (6 bases each). Input material: naive CD8+ T cells from PBMCs. This clonotype originated in a young man in good health. Some clones in this sample may be carry-over from other donors' samples. In DNA form, the CDR3 reads TGTGCCAGCAGCTGGAGGGACACGAGAGACTACGAGCAGTACTTC. Amino acid sequence: CASSWRDTRDYEQYF.